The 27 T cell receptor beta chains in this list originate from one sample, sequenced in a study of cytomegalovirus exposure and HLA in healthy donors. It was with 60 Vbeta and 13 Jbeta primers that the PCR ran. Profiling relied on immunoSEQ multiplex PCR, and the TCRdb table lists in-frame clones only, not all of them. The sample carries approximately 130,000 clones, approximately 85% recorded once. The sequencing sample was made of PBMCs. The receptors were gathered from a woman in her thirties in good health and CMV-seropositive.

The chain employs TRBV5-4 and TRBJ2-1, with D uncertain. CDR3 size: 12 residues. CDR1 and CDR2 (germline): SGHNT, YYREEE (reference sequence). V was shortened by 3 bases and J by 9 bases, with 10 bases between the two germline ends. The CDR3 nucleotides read TGTGCCAGCAGCTCATCTAGGTGTGAGCAGTTCTTC. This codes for CASSSSRCEQFF.

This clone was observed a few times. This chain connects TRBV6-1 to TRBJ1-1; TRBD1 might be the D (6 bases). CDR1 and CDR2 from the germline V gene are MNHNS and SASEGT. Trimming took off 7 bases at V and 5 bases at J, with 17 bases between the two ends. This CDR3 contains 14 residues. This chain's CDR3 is CASMYPGQGTEAFF. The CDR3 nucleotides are TGTGCCAGCATGTACCCTGGGCAGGGGACTGAAGCTTTCTTT.

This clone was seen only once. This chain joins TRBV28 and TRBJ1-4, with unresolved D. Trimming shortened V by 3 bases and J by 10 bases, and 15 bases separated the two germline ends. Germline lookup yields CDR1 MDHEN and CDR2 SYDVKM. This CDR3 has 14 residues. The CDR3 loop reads CASSFSSGPGKLFF. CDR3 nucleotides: TGTGCCAGCAGTTTTAGTTCCGGTCCTGGAAAACTGTTTTTT.

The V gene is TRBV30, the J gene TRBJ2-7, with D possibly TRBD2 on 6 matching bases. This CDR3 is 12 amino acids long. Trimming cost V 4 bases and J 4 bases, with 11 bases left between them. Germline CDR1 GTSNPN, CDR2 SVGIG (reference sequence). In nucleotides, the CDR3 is TGTGCCTGGACCCCGCGGGGTTACGAGCAGTACTTC. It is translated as CAWTPRGYEQYF.

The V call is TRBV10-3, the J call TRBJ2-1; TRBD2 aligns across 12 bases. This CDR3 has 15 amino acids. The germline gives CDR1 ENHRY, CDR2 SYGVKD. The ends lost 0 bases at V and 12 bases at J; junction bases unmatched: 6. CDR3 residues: CAISESRLAGEGQFF. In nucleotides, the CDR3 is TGTGCCATCAGTGAGTCGAGACTAGCGGGAGAAGGGCAGTTCTTC.

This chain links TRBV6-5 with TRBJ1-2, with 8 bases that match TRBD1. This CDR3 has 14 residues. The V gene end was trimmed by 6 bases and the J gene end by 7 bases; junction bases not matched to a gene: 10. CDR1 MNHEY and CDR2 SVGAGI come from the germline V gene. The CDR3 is CASRHGTGGSGYTF. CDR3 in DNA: TGTGCCAGCAGGCATGGGACAGGAGGAAGTGGCTACACCTTC.

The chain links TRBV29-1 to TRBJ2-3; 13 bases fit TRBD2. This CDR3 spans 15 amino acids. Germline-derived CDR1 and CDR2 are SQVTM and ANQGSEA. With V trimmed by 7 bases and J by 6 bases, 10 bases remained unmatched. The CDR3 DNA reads TGCAGCGGCCTGCGGGGACTAGCGGGAACCGATACGCAGTATTTT. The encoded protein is CSGLRGLAGTDTQYF.

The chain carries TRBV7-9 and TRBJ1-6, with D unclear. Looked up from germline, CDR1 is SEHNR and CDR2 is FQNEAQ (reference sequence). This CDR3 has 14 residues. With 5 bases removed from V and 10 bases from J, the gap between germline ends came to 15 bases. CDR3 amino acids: CASSNRERISPLHF. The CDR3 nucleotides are TGTGCCAGCAGCAACCGGGAGCGAATCTCACCCCTCCACTTT. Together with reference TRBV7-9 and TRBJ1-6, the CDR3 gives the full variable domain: DTGVSQNPRHKITKRGQNVTFRCDPISEHNRLYWYRQTLGQGPEFLTYFQNEAQLEKSRLLSDRFSAERPKGSFSTLEIQRTEQGDSAMYLCASSNRERISPLHFGNGTRLTVT.

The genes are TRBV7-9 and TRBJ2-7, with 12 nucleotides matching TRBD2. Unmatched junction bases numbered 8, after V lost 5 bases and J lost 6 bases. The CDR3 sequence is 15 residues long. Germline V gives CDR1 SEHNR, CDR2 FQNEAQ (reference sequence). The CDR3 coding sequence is TGTGCCAGCAGCCCTCGACTAGCGGGAGTGAGCGAGCAGTACTTC. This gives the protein CASSPRLAGVSEQYF.

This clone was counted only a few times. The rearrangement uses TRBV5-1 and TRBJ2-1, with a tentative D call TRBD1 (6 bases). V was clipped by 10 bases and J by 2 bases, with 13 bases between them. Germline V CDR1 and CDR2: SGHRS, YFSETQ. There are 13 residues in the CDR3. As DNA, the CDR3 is TGCGCCTCCAAAGGGGGACCCTACAATGAGCAGTTCTTC. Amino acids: CASKGGPYNEQFF.

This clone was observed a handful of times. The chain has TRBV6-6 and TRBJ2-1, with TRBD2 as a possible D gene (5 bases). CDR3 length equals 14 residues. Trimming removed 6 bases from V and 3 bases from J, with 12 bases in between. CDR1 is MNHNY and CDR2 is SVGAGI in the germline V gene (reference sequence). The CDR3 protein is CASRPSSNYNEQFF. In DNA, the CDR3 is TGTGCCAGCAGGCCGTCTAGCAACTACAATGAGCAGTTCTTC.

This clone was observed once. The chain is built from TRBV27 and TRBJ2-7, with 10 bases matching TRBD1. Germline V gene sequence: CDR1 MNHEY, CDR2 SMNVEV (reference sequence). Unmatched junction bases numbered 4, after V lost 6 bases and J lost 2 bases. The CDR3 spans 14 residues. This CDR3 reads CASRRTGGPYEQYF. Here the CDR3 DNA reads TGTGCCAGCAGAAGGACAGGGGGACCCTACGAGCAGTACTTC.

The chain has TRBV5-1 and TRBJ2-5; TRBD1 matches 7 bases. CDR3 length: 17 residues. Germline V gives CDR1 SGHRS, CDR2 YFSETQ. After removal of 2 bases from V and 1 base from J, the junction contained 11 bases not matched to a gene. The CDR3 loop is CASSFDRVNLPQETQYF. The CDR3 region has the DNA TGCGCCAGCAGCTTCGACAGGGTAAACCTCCCCCAAGAGACCCAGTACTTC.

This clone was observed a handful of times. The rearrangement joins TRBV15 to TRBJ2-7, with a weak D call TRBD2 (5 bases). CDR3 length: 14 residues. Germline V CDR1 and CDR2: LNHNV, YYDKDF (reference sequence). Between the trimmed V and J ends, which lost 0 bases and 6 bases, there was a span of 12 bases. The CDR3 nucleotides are TGTGCCACCAGCAGAGACGGGGTTGGTAGCGAGCAGTACTTC. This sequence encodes CATSRDGVGSEQYF.

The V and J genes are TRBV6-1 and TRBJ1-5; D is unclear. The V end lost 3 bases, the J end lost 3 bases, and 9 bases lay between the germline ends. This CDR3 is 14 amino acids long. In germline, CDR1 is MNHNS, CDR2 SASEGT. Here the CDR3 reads CASSDGWFNQPQHF. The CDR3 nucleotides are TGTGCCAGCAGTGACGGGTGGTTCAATCAGCCCCAGCATTTT.

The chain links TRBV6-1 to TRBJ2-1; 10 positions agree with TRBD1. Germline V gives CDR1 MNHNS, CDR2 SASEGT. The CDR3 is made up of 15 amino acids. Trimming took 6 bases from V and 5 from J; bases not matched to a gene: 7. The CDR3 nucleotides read TGTGCCAGCAGGCCACCGGGACAGGGGAACAATGAGCAGTTCTTC. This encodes CASRPPGQGNNEQFF.

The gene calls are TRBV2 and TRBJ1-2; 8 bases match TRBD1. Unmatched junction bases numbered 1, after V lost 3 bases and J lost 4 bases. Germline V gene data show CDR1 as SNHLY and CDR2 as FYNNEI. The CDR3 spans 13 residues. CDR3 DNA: TGTGCCAGCAGTGACGGACAGGGCTATGGCTACACCTTC. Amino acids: CASSDGQGYGYTF. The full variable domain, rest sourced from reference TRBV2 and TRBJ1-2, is EPEVTQTPSHQVTQMGQEVILRCVPISNHLYFYWYRQILGQKVEFLVSFYNNEISEKSEIFDDQFSVERPDGSNFTLKIRSTKLEDSAMYFCASSDGQGYGYTFGSGTRLTVV.

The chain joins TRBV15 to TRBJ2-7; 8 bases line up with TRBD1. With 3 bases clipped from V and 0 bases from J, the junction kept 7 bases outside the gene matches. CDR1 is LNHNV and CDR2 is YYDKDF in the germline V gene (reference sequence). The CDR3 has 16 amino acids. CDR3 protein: CATSRGDRPSSYEQYF. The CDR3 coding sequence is TGTGCCACCAGCAGGGGGGACAGGCCAAGCTCCTACGAGCAGTACTTC.

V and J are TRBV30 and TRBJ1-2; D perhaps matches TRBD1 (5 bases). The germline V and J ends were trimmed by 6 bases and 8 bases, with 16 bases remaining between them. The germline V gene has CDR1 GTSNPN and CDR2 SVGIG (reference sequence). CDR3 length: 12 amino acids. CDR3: CACGFLGGGYTF. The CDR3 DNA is TGTGCCTGCGGGTTCCTTGGGGGGGGCTACACCTTC.

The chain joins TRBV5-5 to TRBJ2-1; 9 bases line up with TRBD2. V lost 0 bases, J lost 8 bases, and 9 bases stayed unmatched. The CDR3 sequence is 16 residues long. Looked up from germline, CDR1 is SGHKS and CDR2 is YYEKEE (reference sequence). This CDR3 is CASSLAGASGDHEQFF. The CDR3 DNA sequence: TGTGCCAGCAGCTTGGCCGGGGCTAGCGGGGACCATGAGCAGTTCTTC. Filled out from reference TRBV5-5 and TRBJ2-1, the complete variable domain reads DAGVTQSPTHLIKTRGQQVTLRCSPISGHKSVSWYQQVLGQGPQFIFQYYEKEERGRGNFPDRFSARQFPNYSSELNVNALLLGDSALYLCASSLAGASGDHEQFFGPGTRLTVL.

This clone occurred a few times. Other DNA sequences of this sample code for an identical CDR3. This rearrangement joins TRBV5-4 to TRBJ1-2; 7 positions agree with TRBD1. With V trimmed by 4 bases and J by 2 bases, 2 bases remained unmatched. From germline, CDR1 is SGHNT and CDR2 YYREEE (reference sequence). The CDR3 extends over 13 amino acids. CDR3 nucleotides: TGTGCCAGCAGCCCGGACAGGAACTATGGCTACACCTTC. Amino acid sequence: CASSPDRNYGYTF.

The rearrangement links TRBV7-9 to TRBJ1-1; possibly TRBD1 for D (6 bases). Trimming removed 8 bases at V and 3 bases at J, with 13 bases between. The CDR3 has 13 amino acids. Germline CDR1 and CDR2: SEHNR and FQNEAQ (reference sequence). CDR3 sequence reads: CASHLTGYTEAFF. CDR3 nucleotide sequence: TGTGCCAGCCACCTGACAGGTTACACTGAAGCTTTCTTT. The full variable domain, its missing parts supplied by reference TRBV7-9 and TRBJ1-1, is DTGVSQNPRHKITKRGQNVTFRCDPISEHNRLYWYRQTLGQGPEFLTYFQNEAQLEKSRLLSDRFSAERPKGSFSTLEIQRTEQGDSAMYLCASHLTGYTEAFFGQGTRLTVV.

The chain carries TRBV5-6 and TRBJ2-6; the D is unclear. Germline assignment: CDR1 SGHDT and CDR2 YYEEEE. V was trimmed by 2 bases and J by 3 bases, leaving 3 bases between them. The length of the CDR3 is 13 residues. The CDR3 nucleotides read TGTGCCAGCAGCTTTAGTGGGGCCAACGTCCTGACTTTC. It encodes CASSFSGANVLTF.

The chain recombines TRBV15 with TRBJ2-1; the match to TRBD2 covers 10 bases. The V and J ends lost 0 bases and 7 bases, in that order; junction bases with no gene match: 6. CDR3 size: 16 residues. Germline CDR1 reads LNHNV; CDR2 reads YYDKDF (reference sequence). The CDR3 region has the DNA TGTGCCACCAGCAGAGATGCCCTAGCGGGGGATAATGAGCAGTTCTTC. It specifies CATSRDALAGDNEQFF.

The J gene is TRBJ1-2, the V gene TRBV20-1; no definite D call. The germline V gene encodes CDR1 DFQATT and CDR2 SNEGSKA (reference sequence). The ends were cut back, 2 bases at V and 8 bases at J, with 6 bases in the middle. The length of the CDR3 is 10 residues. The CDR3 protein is CSARREGYTF. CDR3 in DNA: TGCAGTGCTAGACGGGAAGGCTACACCTTC.

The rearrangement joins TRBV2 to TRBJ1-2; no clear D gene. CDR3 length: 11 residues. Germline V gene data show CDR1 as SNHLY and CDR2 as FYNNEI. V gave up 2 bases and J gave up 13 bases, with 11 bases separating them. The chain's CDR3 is CASSEIVTGTF. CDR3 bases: TGTGCCAGCAGTGAAATCGTGACTGGCACCTTC.

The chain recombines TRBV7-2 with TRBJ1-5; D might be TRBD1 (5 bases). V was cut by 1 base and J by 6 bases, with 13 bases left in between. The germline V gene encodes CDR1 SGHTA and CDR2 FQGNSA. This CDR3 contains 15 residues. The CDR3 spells CASSLVKGLGQPQHF. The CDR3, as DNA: TGTGCCAGCAGCTTAGTGAAGGGGCTCGGTCAGCCCCAGCATTTT.